Included here is one T cell receptor beta chain sequence, with context. Its antigen has not been determined. One base away there is no much larger clone; base qualities are not given. This record belongs to a study of cytomegalovirus exposure and HLA in healthy donors (dated by TCRdb to about 2017). Regarding the complete study: In an earlier analysis of some 550 of the donors, 276 Gb of sequence data and 117 million unique TCR beta sequences from 150 million to 200 million T cells were reported. An earlier analysis of approximately 580 of the donors used high-throughput TCR beta sequencing to judge whether each TCR beta V gene segment behaved as functional or pseudogenic. To study patterns of TCR occurrence, a later analysis re-analyzed previously published TCR beta repertoires from 666 donors and added high-resolution HLA genotyping. Genome-wide SNP genotypes for about three fifths of the roughly 670 donors were used in a later genetic analysis, which treated that subset as a discovery cohort. Typing coverage varied by locus: about 620-630 donors for A, B, C, DRB1 and DQB1; approximately 520 for DQA1; about 570 for DPA1; roughly 450 for DPB1. The T cell repertoires of around 730 subjects were profiled by immunosequencing and related to cytomegalovirus serostatus. Because of strong linkage in the cohort, roughly five DR-DQ haplotypes were treated as single units for association and clustering. An early release covering 550 to 650 HLA-typed donors comprised about 320 gigabases of sequencing data and around 80 million unique TCR sequences. To predict cytomegalovirus infection status, the study brought together high-throughput TCR immunosequencing, statistical association of individual TCRs with disease status, and machine learning. Along with the roughly 710-subject first cohort, a separate validation cohort of roughly 110 different subjects was used. The study aimed to test whether signatures of past pathogen exposure could be identified by cataloging public T cell receptors. Every repertoire in the discovery cohort had been generated on one and the same sequencing platform. Among 300 to 450 genotyped donors of the cohort, an average of about 240,000 unique TCR beta nucleotide sequences were sequenced per donor, roughly 18% of them non-productive. In the later analysis, no new phenotypic data were used to find candidate immune exposures; instead, reliance was placed on TCR beta sequences and their occurrence across donors. Donor age, sex, ethnicity and CMV serostatus were collected together with the repertoire data. HLA typing included class I and class II loci at four-digit resolution. Among the 398 genotyped donors, about 83% belonged to the genetic ancestry cluster associated with self-reported Caucasian donors.

Receptors were amplified or captured by the immunoSEQ multiplex PCR assay. The multiplex PCR relied on a mix of 60 forward primers for TCR Vbeta segments and 13 reverse primers for TCR Jbeta segments. The CDR3 region of rearranged TCR beta genes was amplified from genomic DNA by a multiplex PCR assay. The amplified TCR beta libraries were sequenced on the Illumina HiSeq System as 87-base-pair reads. As for the authors' bioinformatics: A later analysis counted 75 million to 100 million unique TCR beta chains across the 650 to 700 repertoires, and around 12 million of these chains were shared by at least two donors. A nearest-neighbor algorithm error-corrected the raw reads and collapsed the reads into unique sequences, merging closely related sequences to remove PCR and sequencing errors. Alignment of CDR3 sequences to IMGT reference sequences was used to assign V, D and J gene segments. For a sequence to be retained, a match of at least six nucleotides to both a V gene segment and a J gene segment was required. A rearrangement counted as productive if the CDR3 had no stop codons and remained in frame with V and J, and every other rearrangement counted as non-productive. CDR3 was defined by IMGT convention, running from the second conserved V-encoded cysteine to the conserved J-encoded phenylalanine. In an earlier analysis of around 570 of the donors, sequences lacking an unambiguous match to a single V gene segment were excluded. An earlier analysis of several hundred of the donors called V segments functional above 56.7% productive rearrangements and segregating when the between-donor standard deviation exceeded 5%. A statistical classification framework was built to diagnose cytomegalovirus status from the catalog of TCR beta chain sequences. A later analysis assigned V and J genes by comparing TCR nucleotide sequences with IMGT/GENE-DB human TR gene sequences. In a later analysis, CDR3 sequences and most-parsimonious VDJ recombination scenarios were assigned using the TCRdist pipeline. In a later analysis, every TCR beta chain was defined by the combination of its CDR3 amino acid sequence and its V-gene family, and reads without a unique V-gene family were dropped. To address suspected cross-contamination and a sequencing artifact, a later analysis removed approximately 600 highly shared, low-generation-probability nucleotide sequences. In a later analysis, a clonal expansion index for each public chain was calculated from normalized within-repertoire ranks of inferred template counts. In a later analysis, generation probabilities were computed using a VDJ recombination model fitted to out-of-frame rearrangements, and the results were checked against IGoR. Hypergeometric tests were used in a later analysis to score TCR-TCR, TCR-HLA and TCR-CMV co-occurrence, with a repertoire-size bias correction applied to the TCR pairs. In a later analysis, false discovery rates were estimated by permuting HLA or CMV assignments 20 times. A later analysis grouped co-occurring TCRs with DBSCAN, adding TCRdist sequence similarity when clustering within HLA-allele-positive subsets. Repertoires with fewer than 30,000 or more than 120,000 public chains were left out of co-occurrence clustering, as were four to six repertoires with anomalous nucleotide sharing. TCRdb holds this immuneACCESS table with in-frame rearrangements only. Some clones are missing; in checked studies, unresolved V genes explain under half, and the rest has no known cause. The D gene and trimming were derived from the DNA, and the V and J assignments and clone size from that table. Present in this sample are approximately 77,000 clones, around 84% of which were seen just once. The ten largest clones take up 3.5% to 4.5% of the sample.

The cohort consisted of 650 to 700 healthy bone marrow donors. At the time of sampling, every cohort member was nominally healthy, though immune exposures that went unrecorded were likely present. The donor was CMV seronegative and belonged to the group of 320 or so seronegative cohort members. Every donor gave a peripheral blood sample, and the peripheral blood mononuclear cells from that sample were used for TCR beta sequencing. Genomic DNA was extracted from the blood cell samples with the Qiagen DNeasy Blood Extraction Kit. Study-level results and caveats: Linkage disequilibrium might explain the correlated functional status among segregating V segments, but an unknown experimental factor could not be ruled out. In an earlier analysis of over 550 of the donors, most TCR beta V segments were observed in productive rearrangements about 87% or about 30% of the time, broadly matching IMGT annotations. In a later analysis, TCR association rates were found to vary across HLA loci, with the most associated TCRs seen for DRB1 alleles and the fewest for HLA-C alleles. According to a later analysis, parvovirus B19, influenza, CMV and Epstein-Barr virus appeared linked to several top co-occurrence clusters. According to the authors, the approach could potentially be generalized to other disease states and immunological phenotypes. A later genetic analysis reported fewer N-insertions in productive TCRs among donors in an Asian-associated ancestry cluster than the roughly 640-donor mean. The sequencing pipeline was judged likely to have produced a cluster of highly shared sequence variants as a technical artifact. A total of 150 to 200 TCR beta chains were listed by the study as associated with cytomegalovirus. The presence/absence analyses assumed that sequencing depth was roughly uniform across donors, and that assumption may not be true. The 87-base-pair reads could not distinguish some IMGT-functional V segments, including TRBV6-2 and TRBV6-3, so those segments were excluded. When HLA alleles, especially DR and DQ, strongly co-occurred, attributing TCR associations to individual alleles was difficult. Only TCR beta chains were sequenced in this cohort, and the absence of alpha or paired-chain data limited detectable features. A later analysis found that HLA-associated TCR beta chains were more clonally expanded and had lower generation probabilities than equally common non-associated chains. While some public TCRs were present in many individuals, most TCR sequences turned up only very rarely across donors. A further reported finding was that TCR beta sequences accurately predicted the HLA-A and HLA-B alleles for most subjects in the first cohort. For the cohort, immune exposure information was limited to CMV serostatus. In a later analysis, some 18,000 TCR beta sequences were associated with specific HLA alleles at a false discovery rate of 0.05. HLA typing was unavailable for some donors at each locus, so association tests used only the typed subset. A later analysis found that most CMV-associated TCR beta chains appeared HLA-restricted, with HLA associations seemingly driven largely by CMV exposure. The classifier was reported to diagnose cytomegalovirus status with high specificity and sensitivity in both the original cohort and the validation cohort. About 17 rarely observed V segments, including chromosome 9 orphons, were excluded from the earlier analysis of a few hundred of the donors because counts were too low. In vitro tests confirmed that three of the cytomegalovirus-associated TCR beta chains recognize cytomegalovirus antigens. In a later genetic analysis, a missense DCLRE1C variant was associated with V-gene and J-gene trimming of TCR beta chains, and the association was replicated in an independent cohort.

Ends trimmed: V by 10 bases, J by 6 bases; bases unmatched to a gene: 9. Including cysteine and phenylalanine, the CDR3 has 13 amino acids. CDR3 DNA only is kept here, 39 bases in frame from base 1. The germline V gene gives CDR1 as ENHRY and CDR2 as SYGVKD. Input material: PBMCs. The chain joins TRBV10-3 to TRBJ2-3; the central 8 bases match TRBD2. The TCR sequence derives from a man between 40 and 49 years old in good health and CMV-seronegative. The base sequence is TGTGCCACCGGGGGGGACCCTCAGGATACGCAGTATTTT. Protein translation: CATGGDPQDTQYF.